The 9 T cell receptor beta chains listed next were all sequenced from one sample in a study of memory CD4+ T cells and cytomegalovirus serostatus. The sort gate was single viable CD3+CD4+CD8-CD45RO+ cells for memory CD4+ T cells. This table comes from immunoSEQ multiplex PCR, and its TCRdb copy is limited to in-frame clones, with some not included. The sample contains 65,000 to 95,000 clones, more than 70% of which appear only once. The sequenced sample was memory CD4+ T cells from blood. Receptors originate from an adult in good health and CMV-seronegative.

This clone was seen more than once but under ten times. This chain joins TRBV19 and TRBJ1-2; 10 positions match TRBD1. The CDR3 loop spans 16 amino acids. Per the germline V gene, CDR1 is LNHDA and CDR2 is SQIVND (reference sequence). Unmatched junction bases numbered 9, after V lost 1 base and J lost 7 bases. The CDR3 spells CASSIATTGTGVGYTF. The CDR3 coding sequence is TGTGCCAGTAGTATAGCCACCACCGGGACAGGGGTTGGCTACACCTTC.

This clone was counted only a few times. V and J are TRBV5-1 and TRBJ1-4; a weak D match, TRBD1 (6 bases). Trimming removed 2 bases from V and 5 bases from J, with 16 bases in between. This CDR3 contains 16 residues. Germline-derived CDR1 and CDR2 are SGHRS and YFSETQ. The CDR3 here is CASSFYLGGGNEKLFF. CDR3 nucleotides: TGCGCCAGCAGCTTCTACCTTGGGGGGGGCAATGAAAAACTGTTTTTT.

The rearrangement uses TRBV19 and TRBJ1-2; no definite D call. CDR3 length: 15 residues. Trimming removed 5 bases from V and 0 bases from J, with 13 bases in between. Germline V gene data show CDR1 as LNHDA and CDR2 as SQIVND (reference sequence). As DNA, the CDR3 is TGTGCCAGTAGTTCGCGTCAGCCGACTAACTATGGCTACACCTTC. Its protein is CASSSRQPTNYGYTF.

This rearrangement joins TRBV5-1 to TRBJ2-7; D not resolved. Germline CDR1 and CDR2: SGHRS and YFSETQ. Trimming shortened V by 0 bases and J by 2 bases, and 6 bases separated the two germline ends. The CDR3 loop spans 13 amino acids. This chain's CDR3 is CASSLGYPYEQYF. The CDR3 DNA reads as TGCGCCAGCAGCTTGGGATATCCCTACGAGCAGTACTTC.

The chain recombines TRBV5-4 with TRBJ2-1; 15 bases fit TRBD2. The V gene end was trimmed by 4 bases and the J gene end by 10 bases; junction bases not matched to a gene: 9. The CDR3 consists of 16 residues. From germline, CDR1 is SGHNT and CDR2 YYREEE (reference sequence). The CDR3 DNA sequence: TGTGCCAGCAGCCAACCCGGGACTAGCGGGGGGAGCGAGCAGTTCTTC. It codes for CASSQPGTSGGSEQFF.

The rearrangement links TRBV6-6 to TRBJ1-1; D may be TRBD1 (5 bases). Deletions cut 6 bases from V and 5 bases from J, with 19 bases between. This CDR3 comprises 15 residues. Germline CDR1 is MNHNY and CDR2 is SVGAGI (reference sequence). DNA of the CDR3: TGTGCCAGCAGCCCCGGGACGGCGGGGGAGACTGAAGCTTTCTTT. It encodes CASSPGTAGETEAFF.

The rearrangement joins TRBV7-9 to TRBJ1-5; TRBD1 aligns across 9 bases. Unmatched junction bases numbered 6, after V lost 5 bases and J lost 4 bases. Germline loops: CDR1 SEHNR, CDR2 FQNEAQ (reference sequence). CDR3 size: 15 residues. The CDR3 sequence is CASSAGQGGNQPQHF. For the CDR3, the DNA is TGTGCCAGCAGCGCGGGACAGGGAGGGAATCAGCCCCAGCATTTT.

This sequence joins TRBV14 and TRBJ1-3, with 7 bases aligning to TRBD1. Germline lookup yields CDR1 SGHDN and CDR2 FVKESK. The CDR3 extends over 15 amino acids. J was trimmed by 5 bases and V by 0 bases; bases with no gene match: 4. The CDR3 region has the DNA TGTGCCAGCAGCCAAGATGAGGGACAGAGAAACACCATATATTTT. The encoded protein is CASSQDEGQRNTIYF.

CDR3 protein: CASSYGTGGRNTEAFF. In nucleotides, the CDR3 is TGTGCCAGTAGTTACGGGACAGGGGGCCGGAACACTGAAGCTTTCTTT. The gene calls are TRBV19 and TRBJ1-1; 12 bases map to TRBD1. V lost 5 bases and J lost 1; bases outside the gene matches: 5. CDR1 and CDR2 (germline): LNHDA, SQIVND (reference sequence). The CDR3 length is 16 residues.